This T cell receptor (beta chain) was recorded in a study of T cells in pancreatic ductal adenocarcinoma. To note about this clone: Its target is unknown.

Data came from immunoSEQ multiplex PCR; TCRdb stores just in-frame clones and leaves some out. The sample has over 85,000 clones, nearly 95% seen once. Broader study findings: Tumor-versus-blood clonality comparisons may be biased toward lower tumor diversity. Blood had more productive templates and roughly 8-fold more unique clonotypes than tumor. Tumor and blood clonality did not differ significantly, about 0.11 versus 0.072. The resected pancreatic cancer cohort was biased toward the minority with early-stage disease.

The selected patients with pancreatic ductal adenocarcinoma had surgery but no neoadjuvant therapy. From germline, CDR1 is SGHDT and CDR2 YYEEEE. The CDR3 spans 15 residues. Trimming took off 0 bases at V and 2 bases at J, with 9 bases between the two ends. The V call is TRBV5-6, the J call TRBJ1-5; a weak D match, TRBD1 (5 bases). The origin of this receptor is a human donor with pancreatic ductal adenocarcinoma. The sample was PBMCs. The CDR3 reads CASSLAGMGNQPQHF. CDR3 nucleotide sequence: TGTGCCAGCAGCTTGGCAGGGATGGGCAATCAGCCCCAGCATTTT.